These 31 T cell receptor beta chains originate from one sample sequenced in a study of response to subunit inactivated influenza vaccine. A single record per CDR3 protein comes from TCRdb applying MiXCR to the RT-PCR reads. The table records around 790,000 distinct CDR3 sequences, around 20% of them present only once. The material was PBMCs from blood, obtained roughly 5 days after vaccination. Receptor source: a man aged 45 to 65 who received an inactivated influenza vaccine.

The V and J genes are TRBV6-1 and TRBJ1-4, with a possible D match to TRBD1 (5 bases). V lost 6 bases, J lost 1 base, and 9 bases lay in between. The CDR3 is made up of 14 amino acids. In germline, CDR1 is MNHNS, CDR2 SASEGT. The CDR3 protein is CASRTGGTNEKLFF. CDR3 in DNA: TGTGCCAGCAGAACAGGCGGAACTAATGAAAAACTGTTTTTT.

This clonotype came up a few times. The V call is TRBV12-3 or TRBV12-4, the J call TRBJ2-5; 9 nucleotides agree with TRBD2. Losses at the gene ends were 5 bases for V and 2 bases for J; bases not matched to a gene: 9. The CDR3 is 16 amino acids. The CDR3 DNA reads TGTGCCAGCAGTACCCTCCTAACTAGCGGGCAAGAGACCCAGTACTTC. This sequence encodes CASSTLLTSGQETQYF.

This clonotype showed up many times. The chain has TRBV3-1 and TRBJ2-5, with D tentatively TRBD2 (6 bases). V was pared by 8 bases and J by 2 bases, with 15 bases between. This CDR3 has 14 residues. Germline-derived CDR1 and CDR2 are LGHDT and YNNKEL (reference sequence). The CDR3 bases are TGTGCCAGCCGAGAGCGGGCCCGACAAGAGACCCAGTACTTC. It codes for CASRERARQETQYF.

In this sample, this clonotype turned up a few times. V gene TRBV10-3 combines with J gene TRBJ1-2; 8 bases line up with TRBD1. With V trimmed by 5 bases and J by 4 bases, 6 bases remained unmatched. Germline V CDR1 and CDR2: ENHRY, SYGVKD. The CDR3 length is 14 residues. CDR3 sequence reads: CAISQDRGPYGYTF. The CDR3 DNA reads TGTGCCATCAGTCAAGACAGGGGCCCCTATGGCTACACCTTC.

This clonotype appeared many times. This chain uses TRBV12-3 or TRBV12-4 with TRBJ2-1, with TRBD1 identical over 9 bases. The length of the CDR3 is 13 residues. Trimming took 3 bases from V and 13 from J; bases not matched to a gene: 7. The CDR3 spells CASSFTGGVSQFF. The DNA of the CDR3 is TGTGCCAGCAGTTTTACAGGGGGCGTTAGTCAGTTCTTC.

The V call is TRBV12-3 or TRBV12-4, the J call TRBJ1-5; D possibly corresponds to TRBD1 (6 bases). The CDR3 covers 15 residues. The V end was cut by 6 bases, the J end by 1 base, with 13 bases between. CDR3 in amino acids: CASSPQGLSNQPQHF. The CDR3 DNA reads TGTGCCAGCAGCCCGCAGGGGTTGAGCAATCAGCCCCAGCATTTT.

This clonotype has only one observation. V and J are TRBV20-1 and TRBJ2-3, with D tentatively TRBD1 (6 bases). The V end lost 0 bases, the J end lost 5 bases, and 18 bases lay between the germline ends. Germline loops: CDR1 DFQATT, CDR2 SNEGSKA (reference sequence). This CDR3 region has 16 residues. The CDR3 sequence: CSARDYRDTGKDTQYF. CDR3 sequence (DNA): TGCAGTGCTAGAGACTACAGGGACACGGGTAAAGATACGCAGTATTTT.

This clonotype was counted ten times or more. This CDR3 reads CASSLGAYYEQYF. In nucleotides, the CDR3 is TGTGCCAGCAGCTTAGGGGCTTACTACGAGCAGTACTTC. V and J are TRBV7-2 and TRBJ2-7; D is uncertain. Germline V gives CDR1 SGHTA, CDR2 FQGNSA. The CDR3 totals 13 residues. Trimming removed 1 base from V and 3 bases from J, with 7 bases in between.

V gene TRBV20-1 combines with J gene TRBJ2-1; 9 bases agree with TRBD1. V lost 1 base and J lost 6; bases outside the gene matches: 10. Germline V gives CDR1 DFQATT, CDR2 SNEGSKA (reference sequence). The CDR3 has 16 amino acids. CDR3 nucleotides: TGCAGTGCTAGAGCCCCTCTCCCGACAGGGGGCAATGAGCAGTTCTTC. As protein: CSARAPLPTGGNEQFF.

This clonotype was counted between two and nine times. The gene calls are TRBV3-1 and TRBJ2-2; 7 bases match TRBD1. With 5 bases clipped from V and 3 bases from J, the junction kept 3 bases outside the gene matches. CDR3 size: 14 residues. Germline V CDR1 and CDR2: LGHDT, YNNKEL (reference sequence). CDR3 nucleotides: TGTGCCAGCAGCTACGGACAGGACACCGGGGAGCTGTTTTTT. Its translation is CASSYGQDTGELFF.

The table lists this clonotype with a few counts. Written as DNA, the CDR3 is TGTGCCAGCAGCTTCGGGACAGGGTGGGACTATGGCTACACCTTC. As protein: CASSFGTGWDYGYTF. This chain links TRBV7-2 with TRBJ1-2; 9 bases agree with TRBD1. Unmatched junction bases numbered 5, after V lost 3 bases and J lost 3 bases. Germline CDR1 and CDR2: SGHTA and FQGNSA. The CDR3 is 15 residues long.

This clonotype was recorded a few times. This chain connects TRBV20-1 to TRBJ2-3; 11 bases are a match to TRBD2. Germline CDR1 and CDR2: DFQATT and SNEGSKA (reference sequence). V trimming: 5 bases; J trimming: 6 bases; junction bases outside the gene matches: 7. The CDR3 sequence is 14 residues long. The CDR3 is CSARLAGTSDTQYF. DNA for the CDR3: TGCAGTGCTCGACTAGCGGGGACGAGCGATACGCAGTATTTT.

This clonotype was observed a handful of times. The chain joins TRBV7-2 to TRBJ2-3; D could derive from TRBD1 or TRBD2 (5 bases each). The CDR3 extends over 16 amino acids. Germline V gives CDR1 SGHTA, CDR2 FQGNSA. The V end lost 3 bases, the J end lost 2 bases, and 15 bases lay between the germline ends. The CDR3 DNA reads TGTGCCAGCAGCTTCCGCCGGGACCGATACACAGATACGCAGTATTTT. Its protein is CASSFRRDRYTDTQYF.

CDR3 in DNA: TGCAGTGCCCAGACTCTCGTCGTGGGCTCCGAGCAGTACTTC. Translated: CSAQTLVVGSEQYF. The chain employs TRBV20-1 and TRBJ2-7; no clear D. The V and J ends lost 6 bases and 6 bases respectively, with 21 bases between them. This CDR3 is 14 amino acids long. CDR1 is DFQATT, CDR2 SNEGSKA, per germline (reference sequence).

This clonotype occurred a few times. This chain connects TRBV9 to TRBJ2-7, with D tentatively TRBD1 or TRBD2 (5 bases each). The CDR3 covers 15 residues. Germline V gene data show CDR1 as SGDLS and CDR2 as YYNGEE. V lost 0 bases and J lost 3, with 13 bases in between. CDR3 nucleotides: TGTGCCAGCAGCGTAGAGGACGGGGCGAACTACGAGCAGTACTTC. Translated: CASSVEDGANYEQYF.

This clonotype was recorded a few times. In nucleotides, the CDR3 is TGTGCCAGCAGCTTAGCCTCAAAATACCAAGAGACCCAGTACTTC. Amino acids: CASSLASKYQETQYF. V and J are TRBV7-9 and TRBJ2-5, with unresolved D. Germline CDR1 and CDR2: SEHNR and FQNEAQ (reference sequence). The CDR3 length is 15 residues. V was clipped by 0 bases and J by 0 bases, with 8 bases between them.

CDR3 nucleotide sequence: TGCGCCAGCAGCCAAGGGGTAGGGAACGAGCAGTACTTC. It is translated as CASSQGVGNEQYF. The chain couples TRBV4-3 to TRBJ2-7; D unclear. V gave up 1 base and J gave up 5 bases, with 9 bases separating them. Germline V gene data show CDR1 as LGHNA and CDR2 as YSLEER. This CDR3 region has 13 residues.

This clonotype was seen ten or more times. This sequence joins TRBV4-3 and TRBJ2-1, with 9 positions matching TRBD1. Germline assignment: CDR1 LGHNA and CDR2 YSLEER. The length of the CDR3 is 16 residues. V was pared by 3 bases and J by 9 bases, with 12 bases of the junction left unmatched. The CDR3 reads CASSQDSGTGFGEQFF. The CDR3 nucleotides read TGCGCCAGCAGCCAGGATTCCGGGACAGGGTTTGGTGAGCAGTTCTTC.

The V call is TRBV20-1, the J call TRBJ1-6; 7 bases agree with TRBD1. CDR1 and CDR2 (germline): DFQATT, SNEGSKA (reference sequence). Unmatched junction bases numbered 11, after V lost 8 bases and J lost 10 bases. CDR3 size: 13 residues. DNA of the CDR3: TGCAGTACCGTCCAGGACAGGTTGTCACCCCTCCACTTT. Translation: CSTVQDRLSPLHF.

Ten or more counts support this clonotype. The rearrangement joins TRBV12-3 or TRBV12-4 to TRBJ2-3; D remains unclear. CDR3 size: 14 residues. V was cut by 6 bases and J by 0 bases, with 10 bases left in between. CDR3 sequence: CASRMGFSTDTQYF. The CDR3 DNA reads TGTGCCAGCAGAATGGGATTTAGCACAGATACGCAGTATTTT.

The V gene is TRBV21-1, the J gene TRBJ2-2; the table's D call of TRBD1 was not tested on the DNA. TRBV21-1 is given as a pseudogene. This CDR3 is 12 amino acids long. The CDR3 bases are TGTGCCAGCTACACAGGGAGAAGGGTGCTGTTTTTT. It yields the protein CASYTGRRVLFF.

This clonotype was seen only a few times. The V gene is TRBV6-2 or TRBV6-3, the J gene TRBJ2-1; D perhaps matches TRBD2 (5 bases). Germline assignment: CDR1 MNHEY and CDR2 SVGEGT. This CDR3 spans 16 amino acids. V gave up 7 bases and J gave up 2 bases, with 18 bases separating them. Here the CDR3 DNA reads TGTGCCAGCATTCCCTCCCGGGGTAAAACCTACAATGAGCAGTTCTTC. The encoded protein is CASIPSRGKTYNEQFF.

V gene TRBV7-6 combines with J gene TRBJ1-6; D is unresolved. V lost 5 bases to trimming and J lost 7 bases, with 18 bases between them. From germline, CDR1 is SGHVS and CDR2 FNYEAQ. CDR3 length equals 16 residues. The DNA of the CDR3 is TGTGCCAGCAGCCTGCAAGGGCAATCGGGGAATTCACCCCTCCACTTT. Translating it yields CASSLQGQSGNSPLHF.

The rearrangement uses TRBV7-3 and TRBJ1-2; 7 bases line up with TRBD1. This CDR3 comprises 14 residues. Germline V gene data show CDR1 as SGHTA and CDR2 as FQGTGA. After removal of 2 bases from V and 3 bases from J, the junction contained 3 bases not matched to a gene. This CDR3 is CASSLDREDYGYTF. The DNA of the CDR3 is TGTGCCAGCAGCTTAGACAGGGAAGACTATGGCTACACCTTC.

The table lists this clonotype with a few counts. The chain is built from TRBV6-2 or TRBV6-3 and TRBJ2-3, with a weak D call TRBD2 (5 bases). Trimming removed 3 bases at V and 8 bases at J, with 21 bases between. Germline V CDR1 and CDR2: MNHEY, SVGEGT. CDR3 length: 16 residues. As DNA, the CDR3 is TGTGCCAGCAGTTATATCGGGGTGGGCCAACCTGGTACGCAGTATTTT. It codes for CASSYIGVGQPGTQYF.

This clonotype was seen many times. The chain couples TRBV7-9 to TRBJ2-7, with a possible D match to TRBD1 (6 bases). Looked up from germline, CDR1 is SEHNR and CDR2 is FQNEAQ (reference sequence). The germline V and J ends were trimmed by 5 bases and 2 bases, with 16 bases remaining between them. The CDR3 runs to 15 residues. In nucleotides, the CDR3 is TGTGCCAGCAGCCGAGCTGGGACATATGCCTACGAGCAGTACTTC. As protein: CASSRAGTYAYEQYF.

This clonotype was counted between two and nine times. The genes are TRBV10-3 and TRBJ2-5; D tentatively reads TRBD1 or TRBD2 (5 bases each). CDR1 is ENHRY, CDR2 SYGVKD, per germline. V lost 4 bases to trimming and J lost 4 bases, with 13 bases between them. The CDR3 is 14 amino acids. The CDR3 bases are TGTGCCATCAGTGGCAAGGGACCCGCAGAGACCCAGTACTTC. Protein: CAISGKGPAETQYF.

The chain recombines TRBV19 with TRBJ1-5; unclear D gene. The CDR3 is made up of 15 amino acids. Germline values: CDR1 LNHDA, CDR2 SQIVND (reference sequence). The V and J ends lost 9 bases and 0 bases respectively, with 15 bases between them. The CDR3 DNA sequence: TGTGCCAGCACCTCCTGGGGAGATAGCAATCAGCCCCAGCATTTT. This sequence encodes CASTSWGDSNQPQHF.

This chain links TRBV29-1 with TRBJ2-2, with 9 bases that match TRBD1. After removal of 1 base from V and 6 bases from J, the junction contained 6 bases not matched to a gene. Germline V gene lookup returns CDR1 SQVTM and CDR2 ANQGSEA. There are 15 residues in the CDR3. The CDR3 DNA is TGCAGCGTTGAAGGGGGACAGGGACCCTCCGGGGAGCTGTTTTTT. Translated, it gives CSVEGGQGPSGELFF.

The sample holds a few counts of this clonotype. The V call is TRBV28, the J call TRBJ1-3; D is ambiguous. CDR1 and CDR2 from the germline V gene are MDHEN and SYDVKM. The CDR3 loop spans 16 amino acids. With 5 bases removed from V and 0 bases from J, the gap between germline ends came to 14 bases. CDR3 protein: CASSPSFPVSGNTIYF. For the CDR3, the DNA is TGTGCCAGCAGTCCCTCTTTTCCAGTCTCTGGAAACACCATATATTTT.

The J gene is TRBJ2-7, the V gene TRBV7-2, with D unresolved. V dropped 7 bases and J dropped 0 bases, with 16 bases sitting between them. Looked up from germline, CDR1 is SGHTA and CDR2 is FQGNSA. This CDR3 has 15 amino acids. The CDR3 DNA sequence: TGTGCCAGCAAAATTACTCACAGAGACTCCTACGAGCAGTACTTC. Its translation is CASKITHRDSYEQYF.